This T cell receptor (beta chain) was sequenced during a study of PD-1 blockade in classical Hodgkin lymphoma. Germline V gene lookup returns CDR1 GTSNPN and CDR2 SVGIG (reference sequence). The V segment lost 1 base and the J segment 5 bases; nucleotides outside the gene matches: 5. The CDR3 covers 14 residues. Time point described: cycle 4 day 1 (C4D1), after five to seven weeks of nivolumab. Autologous stem cell transplantation was followed by relapse in every patient, and brentuximab vedotin exposure varied. Sequencing used immunoSEQ multiplex PCR; TCRdb keeps in-frame clones, though not all of them. The sample consists of approximately 41,000 clones, 60% to 75% of them appearing once. Only one count was recorded for this clone.

The receptor was isolated from a human donor with classical Hodgkin lymphoma. Sequencing was performed on peripheral blood mononuclear cells (PBMCs), taken before the fourth cycle of nivolumab. The J gene is TRBJ2-4, the V gene TRBV30; 7 nucleotides match TRBD2. CDR3 amino acids: CAWSGGGSENIQYF. The CDR3 DNA sequence: TGTGCCTGGAGTGGCGGGGGTTCAGAAAACATTCAGTACTTC.